The TCR beta chain under discussion was sequenced for a study of blood T cells in healthy people across ages. Sample-barcoded 5' priming and a J-beta primer mix drove a second PCR of about 6 to 12 cycles. Using its own MiXCR run on the 5' RACE reads, TCRdb lists one record per CDR3 protein. The top ten clones hold 0.75% of a sample with around 1,000,000 distinct CDR3 sequences, 20% to 25% of them seen once. V shed 7 bases and J shed 5 bases, with 10 bases lying between them. The germline V gene has CDR1 SGHRS and CDR2 YFSETQ. This CDR3 comprises 11 residues. Remarks on this clonotype: The antigen is not known.

Study-wide points: Older individuals had lower TCR beta diversity per million T cells (the decline was roughly linear).

The same data also contributed to another study, on T cells of mothers and their children. That report notes: Whether related or unrelated, pairs show similar shaping of TCR recombination output by thymic selection. The authors found no persistent microchimeric T cell clones.

The chain joins TRBV5-1 to TRBJ2-7; D is unclear. This TCR came from a girl aged 2-10 years in good health. Sequenced: blood. CDR3 sequence reads: CASRASNEQYF. CDR3 sequence (DNA): TGCGCCAGCCGGGCGAGTAACGAGCAGTACTTC.